This T cell receptor beta chain comes out of a study of response to subunit inactivated influenza vaccine. Notes on the study in general: Each seasonal influenza vaccination recruits few new T cells, the authors suggested.

With respect to this clonotype: The antigen remains unidentified.

Germline CDR1 and CDR2: MDHEN and SYDVKM. The CDR3 is 11 amino acids. Trimming removed 8 bases at V and 8 bases at J, with 10 bases between. Each CDR3 protein is one row after TCRdb ran MiXCR on the RT-PCR reads. The repertoire includes roughly 160,000 distinct CDR3 sequences, about a tenth of them detected once, and under 15% sits in the top ten. J is TRBJ2-4 and V is TRBV28, with a tentative D call TRBD2 (5 bases). The receptor was derived from a man aged 50-59 years who received an inactivated influenza vaccine. The specimen comprised non-naive T cells sorted from PBMCs, sampled 40 to 50 days after vaccination. The CDR3 here is CASWAGDIQYF. In DNA, the CDR3 is TGTGCCAGCTGGGCCGGGGACATTCAGTACTTC. The whole variable domain, remainder taken from reference TRBV28 and TRBJ2-4, is DVKVTQSSRYLVKRTGEKVFLECVQDMDHENMFWYRQDPGLGLRLIYFSYDVKMKEKGDIPEGYSVSREKKERFSLILESASTNQTSMYLCASWAGDIQYFGAGTRLSVL.